Below, 21 T cell receptor beta chains from the same sample are listed, as sequenced in a study of shared clonotypes between healthy human individuals. Assay: immunoSEQ multiplex PCR; the TCRdb copy retains only in-frame clones and omits some. Among roughly 200,000 clones listed, around 63% were seen once. Sequencing was done on a sample of memory CD4+ T cells sorted from blood. This sample's subset: CD45RA-negative fraction. These receptors came from a man aged 25 to 45 in good health.

The chain carries TRBV18 and TRBJ2-4; D might be TRBD1 (5 bases). Trimming left V 2 bases short and J 2 bases short, with 7 bases between. The CDR3 extends over 14 amino acids. Germline CDR1 KGHSH, CDR2 LQKENI. The CDR3 DNA reads TGTGCCAGCTCACCAAGGGGCCCCAAAAACATTCAGTACTTC. This encodes CASSPRGPKNIQYF. Looking up the rest from reference TRBV18 and TRBJ2-4 gives the full variable domain: NAGVMQNPRHLVRRRGQEARLRCSPMKGHSHVYWYRQLPEEGLKFMVYLQKENIIDESGMPKERFSAEFPKEGPSILRIQQVVRGDSAAYFCASSPRGPKNIQYFGAGTRLSVL.

This clone has a count of ten or more. The gene calls are TRBV7-3 and TRBJ2-2; no clear D. Germline lookup yields CDR1 SGHTA and CDR2 FQGTGA. This CDR3 region has 12 residues. V lost 3 bases and J 7 bases, leaving 6 bases between the germline ends. In nucleotides, the CDR3 is TGTGCCAGCAGCTTGGGCGTCGGGGAGCTGTTTTTT. It codes for CASSLGVGELFF.

This rearrangement joins TRBV7-6 to TRBJ2-5, with TRBD1 matching 9 bases. There are 16 residues in the CDR3. V shed 2 bases and J 1 base; nucleotides not matched to a gene: 5. Germline V lookup: CDR1 SGHVS, CDR2 FNYEAQ. The CDR3 nucleotides read TGTGCCAGCAGCTTAACCGGACAGGGGAGCCAAGAGACCCAGTACTTC. This sequence encodes CASSLTGQGSQETQYF.

The rearrangement links TRBV5-1 to TRBJ2-3; TRBD2 is a possible D gene (5 bases). The CDR3 is 14 amino acids. Trimming removed 1 base from V and 3 bases from J, with 9 bases in between. CDR1 is SGHRS and CDR2 is YFSETQ in the germline V gene. The CDR3 DNA is TGCGCCAGCAGCTTGAGGAGGCAGACAGATACGCAGTATTTT. As protein: CASSLRRQTDTQYF.

This clone has a single count. DNA of the CDR3: TGTGCCAGCAGCGTGGTCCCCTCGGGTGTGGGCACAGATACGCAGTATTTT. Translation: CASSVVPSGVGTDTQYF. V and J are TRBV9 and TRBJ2-3; D call uncertain. Trimming cost V 2 bases and J 1 base, with 17 bases left between them. Germline CDR1 and CDR2: SGDLS and YYNGEE. The CDR3 is 17 residues long.

This clone was observed a handful of times. V gene TRBV6-4 combines with J gene TRBJ2-3; D perhaps matches TRBD2 (6 bases). Deletions cut 0 bases from V and 0 bases from J, with 7 bases between. CDR1 and CDR2 (germline): MRHNA, SNTAGT. This CDR3 is built from 15 residues. CDR3 protein: CASSDSAGSTDTQYF. DNA for the CDR3: TGTGCCAGCAGTGACTCCGCGGGAAGCACAGATACGCAGTATTTT.

This clone was counted many times. This chain uses TRBV7-9 with TRBJ2-7, with 7 nucleotides matching TRBD2. Germline CDR1 and CDR2: SEHNR and FQNEAQ (reference sequence). V dropped 8 bases and J dropped 0; count of bases not matched to a gene: 13. The CDR3 has 16 residues. CDR3 bases: TGTGCCAGCGCGTCCCCACTGGCTAGCGGCTCCTACGAGCAGTACTTC. Translation: CASASPLASGSYEQYF.

The chain has TRBV5-1 and TRBJ2-5; 10 bases are a match to TRBD1. From germline, CDR1 is SGHRS and CDR2 YFSETQ. Trimming removed 4 bases from V and 0 bases from J; junction bases left unmatched: 6. The CDR3 contains 16 residues. The DNA of the CDR3 is TGCGCCAGCAGCCCGGGGGACAGGGGCAACCAAGAGACCCAGTACTTC. It codes for CASSPGDRGNQETQYF.

This clone has at least ten counts. J is TRBJ2-4 and V is TRBV2; D not resolved. V was clipped by 4 bases and J by 0 bases, with 7 bases between them. The length of the CDR3 is 14 residues. Germline CDR1 is SNHLY and CDR2 is FYNNEI. CDR3 amino acids: CASSVGKAKNIQYF. CDR3 nucleotides: TGTGCCAGCAGTGTTGGAAAAGCCAAAAACATTCAGTACTTC.

This chain uses TRBV19 with TRBJ1-2, with D perhaps TRBD1 (6 bases). Trimming removed 7 bases from V and 8 bases from J, with 20 bases in between. The CDR3 spans 14 residues. Germline-derived CDR1 and CDR2 are LNHDA and SQIVND (reference sequence). CDR3 protein: CASTTFTGSEGYTF. For the CDR3, the DNA is TGTGCCAGTACCACTTTTACAGGGTCAGAGGGCTACACCTTC.

The J gene is TRBJ2-7, the V gene TRBV5-1; 7 bases align to TRBD1. The ends lost 3 bases at V and 2 bases at J; junction bases unmatched: 8. In germline, CDR1 is SGHRS, CDR2 YFSETQ. The CDR3 sequence is 15 residues long. CDR3 protein: CASSSSGTETYEQYF. In DNA, the CDR3 is TGCGCCAGCAGCTCATCCGGGACAGAGACCTACGAGCAGTACTTC.

This clone was found a few times. J is TRBJ1-5 and V is TRBV2, with 10 bases aligning to TRBD1. The germline CDR1 and CDR2 sequences are SNHLY and FYNNEI. Unmatched junction bases numbered 6, after V lost 5 bases and J lost 2 bases. This CDR3 is 16 amino acids long. As DNA, the CDR3 is TGTGCCAGCAGTCCGACAGGGGGCCCAGGCAATCAGCCCCAGCATTTT. Translated, it gives CASSPTGGPGNQPQHF.

This chain links TRBV9 with TRBJ2-3; D ambiguous. Germline CDR1 SGDLS, CDR2 YYNGEE. V lost 7 bases, J lost 1 base, and 16 bases lay in between. The CDR3 extends over 15 amino acids. CDR3 nucleotide sequence: TGTGCCAGCTCTCGTGGGGAAAGGCGCACAGATACGCAGTATTTT. Its protein is CASSRGERRTDTQYF.

V gene TRBV25-1 combines with J gene TRBJ2-7; TRBD2 agrees at 11 bases. The CDR3 totals 17 residues. Germline V lookup: CDR1 MGHDK, CDR2 SYGVNS. V shed 8 bases and J 6 bases; nucleotides not matched to a gene: 18. The CDR3 nucleotides read TGTGCCAGCGCCGGGACTAGCGGACTCCTGGCGGAAAGCGAGCAGTACTTC. Its protein is CASAGTSGLLAESEQYF.

The rearrangement uses TRBV11-2 and TRBJ1-4, with TRBD1 as a possible D gene (5 bases). CDR3 length: 14 residues. The V and J ends lost 4 bases and 10 bases respectively, with 16 bases between them. Germline V gives CDR1 SGHAT, CDR2 FQNNGV. The CDR3 sequence is CASSSLGGVGKLFF. As DNA, the CDR3 is TGTGCCAGCAGCTCCTTAGGAGGGGTCGGAAAACTGTTTTTT.

The J gene is TRBJ2-7, the V gene TRBV7-2, with 12 bases matching TRBD2. This CDR3 is built from 14 residues. The germline V gene encodes CDR1 SGHTA and CDR2 FQGNSA. The junction had 1 base not matched to a gene; V was cut back by 4 bases and J by 3 bases. The CDR3 spells CASSSGLAGYEQYF. The CDR3 DNA is TGTGCCAGCAGCTCGGGACTAGCGGGCTACGAGCAGTACTTC.

This chain connects TRBV7-2 to TRBJ2-3, with D tentatively TRBD1 (6 bases). Trimming took off 6 bases at V and 6 bases at J, with 10 bases between the two ends. The CDR3 has 12 amino acids. Germline assignment: CDR1 SGHTA and CDR2 FQGNSA. CDR3 DNA sequence: TGTGCCAGCAGTCCAGGACAGGATACGCAGTATTTT. Translating it yields CASSPGQDTQYF.

This chain uses TRBV29-1 with TRBJ2-3, with D possibly matching TRBD2 (6 bases). V dropped 4 bases and J dropped 3 bases, with 8 bases sitting between them. CDR3 size: 12 residues. The V gene's germline CDR1 is SQVTM and CDR2 ANQGSEA. CDR3 amino acids: CSVAGGTDTQYF. CDR3 nucleotide sequence: TGCAGCGTTGCCGGAGGGACAGATACGCAGTATTTT.

The chain links TRBV29-1 to TRBJ2-3; 10 nucleotides align to TRBD2. With 4 bases clipped from V and 2 bases from J, the junction kept 6 bases outside the gene matches. There are 15 residues in the CDR3. The germline V gene encodes CDR1 SQVTM and CDR2 ANQGSEA. The CDR3 DNA is TGCAGCGTTGTTCGAGCGGGAGGGAACACAGATACGCAGTATTTT. This sequence encodes CSVVRAGGNTDTQYF.

This clone was recorded once. The rearrangement joins TRBV28 to TRBJ1-2; 8 nucleotides match TRBD1. The V and J ends lost 7 bases and 8 bases, in that order; junction bases with no gene match: 12. Germline loops: CDR1 MDHEN, CDR2 SYDVKM. The CDR3 is 14 residues long. CDR3 bases: TGTGCCAGCATCTTGACAGGGGATCGTTCCGGCTACACCTTC. Residues: CASILTGDRSGYTF.

This clone was found once. This chain links TRBV5-5 with TRBJ2-6; D may be TRBD1 (6 bases). The germline CDR1 and CDR2 sequences are SGHKS and YYEKEE (reference sequence). The CDR3 is 17 residues long. V was pared by 2 bases and J by 2 bases, with 14 bases between. The CDR3 region is CASSLNPGTPGANVLTF. The CDR3 DNA follows: TGTGCCAGCAGCTTAAATCCCGGGACACCTGGGGCCAACGTCCTGACTTTC.